This entry lists 23 T cell receptor beta chains sequenced from one sample in a study of T cells in Graves' hyperthyroidism and ophthalmopathy. TCR beta CDR3 sequences were amplified from RNA transcripts. HTBI primers were employed in a first-round RT-PCR of the TCR CDR3. TCRdb reanalysed the multiplex PCR reads using MiXCR and keeps one entry per CDR3 protein. Counted here are 330,000 or so distinct CDR3 sequences, less than 20% occurring once; the ten biggest clones make up under 45%. The sequenced material came from blood. These receptors were obtained from a man between 45 and 60 years old with Graves' ophthalmopathy.

Here the CDR3 reads CSVSGLASTDTQYF. The CDR3 nucleotides are TGCAGTGTTAGCGGGTTGGCTAGCACAGATACGCAGTATTTT. The rearrangement uses TRBV20-1 and TRBJ2-3; 7 bases fit TRBD2. The CDR3 length is 14 residues. V lost 7 bases to trimming and J lost 0 bases; unmatched junction nucleotides: 7. CDR1 and CDR2 (germline): DFQATT, SNEGSKA (reference sequence).

This clonotype was detected ten times or more. The CDR3 DNA reads as TGTGCCAGCAGTTTCTTCCCCGGGACGCGGAATGAAAAACTGTTTTTT. Protein: CASSFFPGTRNEKLFF. This chain uses TRBV2 with TRBJ1-4; a possible D gene is TRBD1 (5 bases). The CDR3 has 16 residues. CDR1 is SNHLY, CDR2 FYNNEI, per germline. The ends were cut back, 5 bases at V and 5 bases at J, with 18 bases in the middle.

There are a few counts of this clonotype. This may be a read error, as it is one base from a much larger clone. This chain uses TRBV5-1 with TRBJ2-3, with D perhaps matching TRBD2 (5 bases). The CDR3 covers 15 residues. Germline V gene data show CDR1 as SGHRS and CDR2 as YFSETQ. The CDR3 region has the DNA TGCGCCAGCAGCTTGAGCGGAGTAGGCACAGATATGCAGTATTTT. This encodes CASSLSGVGTDMQYF.

The chain has TRBV12-3 or TRBV12-4 and TRBJ2-7; D might be TRBD2 (8 bases). The CDR3 is 14 amino acids. V dropped 6 bases and J dropped 2 bases, with 14 bases sitting between them. The DNA for the CDR3 is TGTGCCAGCAGCCCCGGGAGGGGGCCCTACGAGCAGTACTTC. As protein: CASSPGRGPYEQYF.

The chain joins TRBV20-1 to TRBJ2-3; 11 nucleotides align to TRBD2. Unmatched junction bases numbered 11, after V lost 1 base and J lost 5 bases. Germline V gene data show CDR1 as DFQATT and CDR2 as SNEGSKA (reference sequence). CDR3 size: 17 residues. CDR3 DNA sequence: TGCAGTGCTAGAGGGGTGGCTAGCGGGAGGAGGATAGATACGCAGTATTTT. Translating gives CSARGVASGRRIDTQYF.

The genes are TRBV10-2 and TRBJ2-1, with D unclear. The CDR3 sequence is 13 residues long. Germline-derived CDR1 and CDR2 are WSHSY and SAAADI. V lost 6 bases and J lost 9, with 15 bases in between. In nucleotides, the CDR3 is TGCGCCAGCAGCAAACAGACCGGGTCTGAGCAGTTCTTC. Translated, it gives CASSKQTGSEQFF.

This clonotype was recorded many times. This sequence joins TRBV6-1 and TRBJ1-5; perhaps TRBD1 as D (5 bases). Germline V gene sequence: CDR1 MNHNS, CDR2 SASEGT. The germline V and J ends were trimmed by 1 base and 5 bases, with 9 bases remaining between them. The length of the CDR3 is 14 residues. CDR3 residues: CASSEGGRDQPQHF. Written as DNA, the CDR3 is TGTGCCAGCAGTGAAGGGGGACGGGATCAGCCCCAGCATTTT.

This clonotype was seen many times. The rearrangement links TRBV20-1 to TRBJ2-1; a weak D match, TRBD1 (6 bases). The CDR3 loop spans 15 amino acids. V gave up 8 bases and J gave up 1 base, with 18 bases separating them. Germline V gene sequence: CDR1 DFQATT, CDR2 SNEGSKA (reference sequence). CDR3 region: CSFPVRDKSYNEQFF. Here the CDR3 DNA reads TGCAGTTTCCCCGTCCGGGACAAGTCCTACAATGAGCAGTTCTTC.

This clonotype was seen more than once but under ten times. This sequence joins TRBV9 and TRBJ2-2, with unresolved D. The CDR3 spans 16 residues. Trimming took off 0 bases at V and 4 bases at J, with 13 bases between the two ends. Germline loops: CDR1 SGDLS, CDR2 YYNGEE. This chain's CDR3 is CASSVEVVGPTGELFF. The CDR3 nucleotides read TGTGCCAGCAGCGTAGAGGTTGTCGGGCCCACCGGGGAGCTGTTTTTT.

On this clonotype: A much larger clone sits a single nucleotide away, making a read error possible. This rearrangement joins TRBV27 to TRBJ1-6; 8 nucleotides match TRBD1. V dropped 11 bases and J dropped 10; count of bases not matched to a gene: 10. Germline lookup yields CDR1 MNHEY and CDR2 SMNVEV (reference sequence). The CDR3 sequence is 13 residues long. This CDR3 is CAGTIQGGSPLHF. Written as DNA, the CDR3 is TGTGCCGGCACGATACAGGGGGGATCACCCCTCCACTTT.

This clonotype was counted many times. The chain combines TRBV5-1 with TRBJ2-5; 11 positions agree with TRBD2. This CDR3 spans 17 amino acids. Trimming removed 4 bases from V and 1 base from J; junction bases left unmatched: 9. The germline CDR1 and CDR2 sequences are SGHRS and YFSETQ. The CDR3, as DNA: TGCGCCAGCAGCCAAAATCTAGCGGGAGGTAGCCAAGAGACCCAGTACTTC. It yields the protein CASSQNLAGGSQETQYF.

The table lists this clonotype with a few counts. The chain couples TRBV10-2 to TRBJ2-5; 8 nucleotides agree with TRBD1. Trimming cost V 5 bases and J 1 base; bases outside gene matches: 6. Germline CDR1 is WSHSY and CDR2 is SAAADI. CDR3 length equals 15 residues. The DNA of the CDR3 is TGCGCCAGCAGTTACACAGGGGGTGTCCAAGAGACCCAGTACTTC. It encodes CASSYTGGVQETQYF.

The sample holds many counts of this clonotype. The CDR3, as DNA: TGCGCCAGCAGCTTGCGTGGGACTAGCACCGGCACAGATACGCAGTATTTT. It is translated as CASSLRGTSTGTDTQYF. This sequence joins TRBV5-1 and TRBJ2-3, with 9 bases lining up with TRBD2. V lost 1 base and J lost 1; bases outside the gene matches: 7. Germline CDR1 and CDR2: SGHRS and YFSETQ. The CDR3 runs to 17 residues.

This clonotype was recorded a few times. J is TRBJ2-1 and V is TRBV20-1, with no clear D. This CDR3 region has 13 residues. Per the germline V gene, CDR1 is DFQATT and CDR2 is SNEGSKA (reference sequence). The ends were cut back, 3 bases at V and 5 bases at J, with 11 bases in the middle. CDR3 sequence reads: CSASRQVNNEQFF. In DNA, the CDR3 is TGCAGTGCTAGCCGACAAGTTAACAATGAGCAGTTCTTC.

CDR3 sequence (DNA): TGTGCCAGCAGTACCCAACGGAGTCAGACAGATACGCAGTATTTT. Translation: CASSTQRSQTDTQYF. The chain recombines TRBV6-1 with TRBJ2-3; no clear D. Germline CDR1 reads MNHNS; CDR2 reads SASEGT. Between the trimmed V and J ends, which lost 5 bases and 3 bases, there was a span of 15 bases. There are 15 residues in the CDR3.

This clonotype was observed a handful of times. As DNA, the CDR3 is TGTGCCAGCAGCCCCCAGGGGGATCACAAAGATACGCAGTATTTT. It translates to CASSPQGDHKDTQYF. The genes are TRBV9 and TRBJ2-3; 7 nucleotides align to TRBD1. After removal of 4 bases from V and 5 bases from J, the junction contained 10 bases not matched to a gene. The CDR3 loop spans 15 amino acids. Germline V gene lookup returns CDR1 SGDLS and CDR2 YYNGEE.

This clonotype was seen repeatedly, ten times or more. The chain has TRBV7-9 and TRBJ2-5, with 8 bases lining up with TRBD2. Trimming removed 4 bases from V and 2 bases from J; junction bases left unmatched: 9. This CDR3 spans 16 amino acids. Germline assignment: CDR1 SEHNR and CDR2 FQNEAQ (reference sequence). Here the CDR3 reads CASSSQERGGQETQYF. The CDR3 coding sequence is TGTGCCAGCAGCTCTCAGGAGCGCGGGGGGCAAGAGACCCAGTACTTC.

A few counts support this clonotype. This rearrangement joins TRBV20-1 to TRBJ1-1; D may be TRBD1 (5 bases). The CDR3 has 12 residues. Trimming pared 3 bases from V and 4 bases from J, leaving 9 bases between. The V gene's germline CDR1 is DFQATT and CDR2 SNEGSKA (reference sequence). The CDR3 DNA sequence: TGCAGTGCTAGTAAGGGGCCCACTGAAGCTTTCTTT. Translation: CSASKGPTEAFF.

The chain is built from TRBV6-2 or TRBV6-3 and TRBJ2-5; the D is unclear. The germline V and J ends were trimmed by 0 bases and 2 bases, with 7 bases remaining between them. CDR1 MNHEY and CDR2 SVGEGT come from the germline V gene. This CDR3 has 14 residues. The CDR3 bases are TGTGCCAGCAGTTACTCTGCCGTTCAAGAGACCCAGTACTTC. Residues: CASSYSAVQETQYF.

The table lists this clonotype with many counts. The J gene is TRBJ2-5, the V gene TRBV24-1; D is perhaps TRBD2 (5 bases). Germline V gene sequence: CDR1 KGHDR, CDR2 SFDVKD. The CDR3 consists of 15 residues. Trimming took 0 bases from V and 2 from J, leaving 9 bases between them. CDR3 DNA sequence: TGTGCCACCAGTGATTTGTCGGGGAATCAAGAGACCCAGTACTTC. It specifies CATSDLSGNQETQYF.

The sample holds many counts of this clonotype. The chain employs TRBV5-1 and TRBJ2-1; D remains ambiguous. This CDR3 spans 16 amino acids. V lost 2 bases and J 1 base, leaving 13 bases between the germline ends. Germline lookup yields CDR1 SGHRS and CDR2 YFSETQ. The CDR3 is CASSFKLLHSYNEQFF. For the CDR3, the DNA is TGCGCCAGCAGCTTTAAATTGCTACATTCCTACAATGAGCAGTTCTTC.

In its sample, this clonotype was seen many times. V and J are TRBV30 and TRBJ1-1; D is unclear. The germline V and J ends were trimmed by 2 bases and 0 bases, with 7 bases remaining between them. Looked up from germline, CDR1 is GTSNPN and CDR2 is SVGIG (reference sequence). This CDR3 is 13 amino acids long. CDR3 in amino acids: CAWSPPLNTEAFF. CDR3 sequence (DNA): TGTGCCTGGAGTCCTCCGTTGAACACTGAAGCTTTCTTT.

This clonotype was seen repeatedly, ten times or more. This sequence joins TRBV20-1 and TRBJ2-1; D unclear. The germline V and J ends were trimmed by 3 bases and 5 bases, with 17 bases remaining between them. The CDR3 has 15 amino acids. From germline, CDR1 is DFQATT and CDR2 SNEGSKA (reference sequence). The CDR3 reads CSASPTQLPHNEQFF. The CDR3 DNA sequence: TGCAGTGCTAGTCCGACCCAGCTGCCCCACAATGAGCAGTTCTTC.